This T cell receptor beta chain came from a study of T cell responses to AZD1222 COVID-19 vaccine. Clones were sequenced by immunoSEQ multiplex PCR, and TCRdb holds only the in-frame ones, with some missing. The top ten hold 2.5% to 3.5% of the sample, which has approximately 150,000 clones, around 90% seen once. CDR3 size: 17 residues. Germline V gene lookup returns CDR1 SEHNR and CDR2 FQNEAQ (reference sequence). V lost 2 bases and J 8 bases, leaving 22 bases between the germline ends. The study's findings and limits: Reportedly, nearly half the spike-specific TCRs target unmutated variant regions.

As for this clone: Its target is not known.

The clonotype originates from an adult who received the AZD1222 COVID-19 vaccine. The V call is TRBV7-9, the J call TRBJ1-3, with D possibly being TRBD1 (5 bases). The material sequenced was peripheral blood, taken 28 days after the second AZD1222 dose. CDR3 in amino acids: CASSLPSLDTRGDTIYF. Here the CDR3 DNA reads TGTGCCAGCAGCTTACCGTCCTTGGACACAAGGGGTGACACCATATATTTT.